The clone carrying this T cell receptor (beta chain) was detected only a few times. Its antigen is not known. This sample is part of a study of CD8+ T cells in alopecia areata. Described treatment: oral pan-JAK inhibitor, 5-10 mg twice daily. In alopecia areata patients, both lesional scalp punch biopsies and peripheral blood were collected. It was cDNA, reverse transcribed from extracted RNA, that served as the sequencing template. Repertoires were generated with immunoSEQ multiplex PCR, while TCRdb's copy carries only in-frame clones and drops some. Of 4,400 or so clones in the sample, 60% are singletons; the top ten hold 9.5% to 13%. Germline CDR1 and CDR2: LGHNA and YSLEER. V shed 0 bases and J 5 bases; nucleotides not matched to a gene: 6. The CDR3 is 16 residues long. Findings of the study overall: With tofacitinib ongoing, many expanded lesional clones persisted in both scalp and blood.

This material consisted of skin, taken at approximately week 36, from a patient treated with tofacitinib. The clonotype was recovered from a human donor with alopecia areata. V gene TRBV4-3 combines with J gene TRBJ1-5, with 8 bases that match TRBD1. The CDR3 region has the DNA TGCGCCAGCAGCCAAGATTCAGGGGGCGGTGATCAGCCCCAGCATTTT. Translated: CASSQDSGGGDQPQHF.